Presented here are 19 T cell receptor beta chains from one specimen sequenced in a study of blood T cell repertoires in COVID-19. Only in-frame clones appear in the TCRdb table, and some are missing; sequencing was by immunoSEQ multiplex PCR. The sample lists about 24,000 clones, around 88% occurring once. What was sequenced was peripheral blood. All receptors come from a human donor with active COVID-19. The donor label of this sample is uncertain.

DNA of the CDR3: TGTGCCAGCAGCCGACAGGGGGACACCGGGGAGCTGTTTTTT. It codes for CASSRQGDTGELFF. The rearrangement links TRBV6-6 to TRBJ2-2; 9 bases align to TRBD1. The V and J ends lost 6 bases and 3 bases, in that order; junction bases with no gene match: 2. Per the germline V gene, CDR1 is MNHNY and CDR2 is SVGAGI (reference sequence). This CDR3 is built from 14 residues.

As DNA, the CDR3 is TGTGCCACCAGTGAGCAGCGGGAGGGGGGAGATACGCAGTATTTT. It encodes CATSEQREGGDTQYF. This chain joins TRBV24-1 and TRBJ2-3; TRBD2 matches 10 bases. The CDR3 spans 15 residues. Trimming at V came to 4 bases and at J to 5 bases, leaving 5 bases not matched to a gene. From germline, CDR1 is KGHDR and CDR2 SFDVKD.

The chain uses TRBV6-6 and TRBJ1-2; no firm D call. The CDR3 extends over 13 amino acids. Germline V gene lookup returns CDR1 MNHNY and CDR2 SVGAGI (reference sequence). The V gene lost 6 bases and the J gene lost 2 bases, with 10 bases spanning the gap. CDR3 DNA sequence: TGTGCCAGCAGCCCCACAGAGAACTATGGCTACACCTTC. Its translation is CASSPTENYGYTF.

The CDR3 region has the DNA TGCAGCGTTTCTTTGTCTACGGGAAACACTGAAGCTTTCTTT. This sequence encodes CSVSLSTGNTEAFF. This chain connects TRBV29-1 to TRBJ1-1; D gene unclear. This CDR3 has 14 residues. The V gene lost 5 bases and the J gene lost 2 bases, with 15 bases spanning the gap. In germline, CDR1 is SQVTM, CDR2 ANQGSEA.

This chain connects TRBV28 to TRBJ2-1, with 14 bases fitting TRBD2. This CDR3 has 23 amino acids. The V gene end was trimmed by 9 bases and the J gene end by 3 bases; junction bases not matched to a gene: 28. Germline V gene sequence: CDR1 MDHEN, CDR2 SYDVKM. This chain's CDR3 is CARENWPLSGSGLAGGSYNEQFF. DNA of the CDR3: TGTGCCAGGGAGAACTGGCCACTATCAGGAAGTGGACTAGCGGGAGGAAGCTACAATGAGCAGTTCTTC.

The chain joins TRBV7-2 to TRBJ1-4, with D perhaps TRBD1 (5 bases). CDR3 length: 14 residues. Germline V gene lookup returns CDR1 SGHTA and CDR2 FQGNSA. Trimming shortened V by 5 bases and J by 10 bases, and 17 bases separated the two germline ends. CDR3 sequence (DNA): TGTGCCAGCAGCCAGAACACAGGATCGGGAAAACTGTTTTTT. Translated, it gives CASSQNTGSGKLFF.

This clone was counted once. The chain combines TRBV3-1 (or the pseudogene TRBV3-2) with TRBJ2-7; 7 nucleotides line up with TRBD2. Germline V CDR1 and CDR2: LGHDT, YNNKEL (reference sequence). J lost 5 bases, V lost 1 base, and 14 bases had no gene match. The CDR3 consists of 17 residues. The chain's CDR3 is CASSQVPAGRPTHEQYF. Written as DNA, the CDR3 is TGTGCCAGCAGCCAAGTTCCAGCGGGACGACCCACCCACGAGCAGTACTTC.

The chain employs TRBV19 and TRBJ2-6, with 9 bases fitting TRBD1. J was trimmed by 2 bases and V by 6 bases; bases with no gene match: 8. In germline, CDR1 is LNHDA, CDR2 SQIVND (reference sequence). This CDR3 comprises 17 residues. CDR3 residues: CASRPRGQGAGANVLTF. In DNA, the CDR3 is TGTGCCAGTAGACCCAGGGGACAGGGAGCTGGGGCCAACGTCCTGACTTTC.

This chain joins TRBV11-3 and TRBJ2-7; 9 nucleotides match TRBD2. The CDR3 has 15 residues. The V gene's germline CDR1 is SGHNT and CDR2 YENEEA. V trimming: 5 bases; J trimming: 4 bases; junction bases outside the gene matches: 9. CDR3: CASSPNSGSLYEQYF. In DNA form, the CDR3 reads TGTGCCAGCAGCCCCAATAGCGGGAGTTTGTACGAGCAGTACTTC.

J is TRBJ2-5 and V is TRBV7-9; D may be TRBD2 (7 bases). V was trimmed by 5 bases and J by 5 bases, leaving 18 bases between them. CDR1 is SEHNR and CDR2 is FQNEAQ in the germline V gene (reference sequence). The CDR3 is 15 amino acids. The CDR3 sequence: CASSTPGKGGETQYF. CDR3 sequence (DNA): TGTGCCAGCAGCACCCCAGGGAAGGGGGGGGAGACCCAGTACTTC.

The chain joins TRBV12-3 or TRBV12-4 to TRBJ2-3; 7 bases match TRBD1. The CDR3 is made up of 13 amino acids. With V trimmed by 6 bases and J by 3 bases, 3 bases remained unmatched. This chain's CDR3 is CASSLTGTDTQYF. The DNA for the CDR3 is TGTGCCAGCAGCCTGACAGGGACAGATACGCAGTATTTT.

The CDR3 loop reads CASTPRDWSYNEQFF. Here the CDR3 DNA reads TGTGCCAGCACCCCAAGGGACTGGTCCTACAATGAGCAGTTCTTC. V is TRBV9 and J is TRBJ2-1, with D possibly being TRBD2 (6 bases). The CDR3 is made up of 15 amino acids. V gave up 6 bases and J gave up 1 base, with 14 bases separating them. CDR1 and CDR2 (germline): SGDLS, YYNGEE.

This clone showed up just once. The chain uses TRBV9 and TRBJ2-1; 10 nucleotides line up with TRBD2. This CDR3 has 12 residues. Germline-derived CDR1 and CDR2 are SGDLS and YYNGEE. V was pared by 6 bases and J by 12 bases, with 6 bases of the junction left unmatched. The DNA of the CDR3 is TGTGCCAGCAATCTAGCGGGGGAACGGCAGTTCTTC. Its translation is CASNLAGERQFF.

The chain couples TRBV9 to TRBJ1-2; 7 nucleotides line up with TRBD1. Germline lookup yields CDR1 SGDLS and CDR2 YYNGEE. V trimming: 8 bases; J trimming: 6 bases; junction bases outside the gene matches: 13. The CDR3 is 14 amino acids. CDR3 residues: CASTGSPTGDGYTF. The CDR3 bases are TGTGCCAGTACCGGGTCCCCCACAGGGGATGGCTACACCTTC.

This clone has only one observation. The J gene is TRBJ1-3, the V gene TRBV30; 9 bases match TRBD1. Germline V gives CDR1 GTSNPN, CDR2 SVGIG (reference sequence). CDR3 length: 16 residues. After removal of 5 bases from V and 3 bases from J, the junction contained 11 bases not matched to a gene. CDR3 coding DNA: TGTGCCTGGGCCCCCTCCTACAGGGGGCTTGGAAACACCATATATTTT. As protein: CAWAPSYRGLGNTIYF.

The chain links TRBV5-1 to TRBJ2-3; D is unclear. Germline values: CDR1 SGHRS, CDR2 YFSETQ. The CDR3 runs 12 residues. The V end lost 4 bases, the J end lost 6 bases, and 9 bases lay between the germline ends. The CDR3: CASSQTFDTQYF. DNA of the CDR3: TGCGCCAGCAGCCAGACTTTTGATACGCAGTATTTT.

The chain couples TRBV7-2 to TRBJ2-5, with TRBD1 matching 8 bases. This CDR3 has 14 amino acids. After removal of 3 bases from V and 5 bases from J, the junction contained 5 bases not matched to a gene. In germline, CDR1 is SGHTA, CDR2 FQGNSA. The CDR3 region has the DNA TGTGCCAGCAGCTTTCAGGGGGCGAGGGAGACCCAGTACTTC. It encodes CASSFQGARETQYF.

In regard to this clone: The junction departs from the called germline gene at one end, perhaps through a read error. V and J are TRBV29-1 and TRBJ2-4; D perhaps matches TRBD1 (6 bases). CDR3 size: 10 residues. Germline V gene sequence: CDR1 SQVTM, CDR2 ANQGSEA. The CDR3 region has the DNA TGCAGCGCAATGGGGGCCCGCAGGGACTTC. Amino acids: CSAMGARRDF.

The chain couples TRBV9 to TRBJ2-1; TRBD2 aligns across 10 bases. The germline CDR1 and CDR2 sequences are SGDLS and YYNGEE. The CDR3 is made up of 15 amino acids. Trimming at V came to 3 bases and at J to 4 bases, leaving 4 bases not matched to a gene. In nucleotides, the CDR3 is TGTGCCAGCAGCGCGGGACTAGCGCCTTACAATGAGCAGTTCTTC. It is translated as CASSAGLAPYNEQFF.